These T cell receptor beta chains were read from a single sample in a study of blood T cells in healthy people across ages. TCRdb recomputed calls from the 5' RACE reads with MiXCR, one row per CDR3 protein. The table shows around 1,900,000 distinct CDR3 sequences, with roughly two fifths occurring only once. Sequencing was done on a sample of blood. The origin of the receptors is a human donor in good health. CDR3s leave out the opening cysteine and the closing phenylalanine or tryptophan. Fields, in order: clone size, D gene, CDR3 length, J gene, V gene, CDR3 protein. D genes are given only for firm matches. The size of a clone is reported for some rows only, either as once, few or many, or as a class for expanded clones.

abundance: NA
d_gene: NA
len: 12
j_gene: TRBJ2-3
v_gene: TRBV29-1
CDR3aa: SVDLGGRGDTQY

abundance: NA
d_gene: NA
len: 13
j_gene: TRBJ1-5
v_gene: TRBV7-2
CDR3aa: ASSSAGGSNQPQH

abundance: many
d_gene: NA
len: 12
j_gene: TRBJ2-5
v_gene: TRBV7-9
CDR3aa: ASSLVSVQETQY

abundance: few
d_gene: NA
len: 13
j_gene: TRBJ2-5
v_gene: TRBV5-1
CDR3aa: ASSLALGDLETQY

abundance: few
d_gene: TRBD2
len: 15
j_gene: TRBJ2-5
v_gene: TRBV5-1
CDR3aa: ASSFYLAGGPEETQY

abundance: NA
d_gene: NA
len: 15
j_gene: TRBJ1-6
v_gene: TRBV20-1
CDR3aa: SARGTRMDSYNSPLH

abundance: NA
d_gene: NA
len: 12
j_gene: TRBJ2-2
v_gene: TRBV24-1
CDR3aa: ATSGGVNTGELF

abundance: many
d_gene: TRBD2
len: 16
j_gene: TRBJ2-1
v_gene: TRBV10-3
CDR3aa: AISESRASGGRYNEQF

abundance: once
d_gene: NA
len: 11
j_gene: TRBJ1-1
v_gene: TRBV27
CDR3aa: AIWTGGNTEAF

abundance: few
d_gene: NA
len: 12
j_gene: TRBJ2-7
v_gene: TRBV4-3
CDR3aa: ASSQAQGAYEQY

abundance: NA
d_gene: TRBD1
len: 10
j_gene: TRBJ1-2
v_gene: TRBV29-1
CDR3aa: SVDRVFYDYT

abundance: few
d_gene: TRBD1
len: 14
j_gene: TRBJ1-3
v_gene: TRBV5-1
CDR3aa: ASSEGQVLSGNTIY

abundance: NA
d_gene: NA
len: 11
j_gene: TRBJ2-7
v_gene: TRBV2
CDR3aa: ASTGLSSYEQY

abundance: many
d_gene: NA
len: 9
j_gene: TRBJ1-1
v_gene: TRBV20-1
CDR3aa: SAAWVPEAF

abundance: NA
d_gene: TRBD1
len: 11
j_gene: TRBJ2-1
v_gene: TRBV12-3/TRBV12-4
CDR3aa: ASSYRGSYEQF

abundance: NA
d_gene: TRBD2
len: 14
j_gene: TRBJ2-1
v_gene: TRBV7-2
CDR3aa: ASSSSSGGALNEQF

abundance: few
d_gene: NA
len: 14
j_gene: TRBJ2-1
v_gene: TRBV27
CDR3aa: ASSLFGRRLDNEQF

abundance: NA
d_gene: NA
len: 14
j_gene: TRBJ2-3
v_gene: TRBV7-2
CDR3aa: ASSHRLDTSTDTQY

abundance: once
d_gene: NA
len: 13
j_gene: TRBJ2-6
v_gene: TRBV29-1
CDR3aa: SVETWGAGANVLT

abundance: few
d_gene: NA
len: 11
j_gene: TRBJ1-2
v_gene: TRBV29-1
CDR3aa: SVEDLTLYGYT

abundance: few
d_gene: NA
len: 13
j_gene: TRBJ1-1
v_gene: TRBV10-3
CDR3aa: AISESGGINTEAF

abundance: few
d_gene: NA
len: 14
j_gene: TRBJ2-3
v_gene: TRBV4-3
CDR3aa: ASSQDLTDDTDTQY

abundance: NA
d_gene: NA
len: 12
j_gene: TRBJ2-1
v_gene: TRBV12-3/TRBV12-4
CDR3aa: ASSFSQGGDEQF

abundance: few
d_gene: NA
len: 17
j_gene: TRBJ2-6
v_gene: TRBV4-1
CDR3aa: ASSSLKREATSGANVLT

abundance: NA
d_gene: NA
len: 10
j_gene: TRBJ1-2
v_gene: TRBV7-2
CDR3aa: ASSSAIYGYT

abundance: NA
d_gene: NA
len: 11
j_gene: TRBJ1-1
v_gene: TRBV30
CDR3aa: AWSVQARTEAF

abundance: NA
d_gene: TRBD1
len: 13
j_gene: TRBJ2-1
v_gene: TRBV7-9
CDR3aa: ASSPPGTDNNEQF

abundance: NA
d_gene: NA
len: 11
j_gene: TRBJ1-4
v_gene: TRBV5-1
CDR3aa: ASSSYTDEKLF

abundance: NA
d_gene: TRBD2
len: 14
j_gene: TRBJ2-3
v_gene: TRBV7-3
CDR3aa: ASSLSGTSGLDTQY

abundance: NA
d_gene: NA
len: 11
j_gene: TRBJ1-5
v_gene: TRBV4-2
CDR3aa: AGSQDAGQPQH

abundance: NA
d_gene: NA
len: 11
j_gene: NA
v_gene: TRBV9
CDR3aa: ASSVVLGETQY

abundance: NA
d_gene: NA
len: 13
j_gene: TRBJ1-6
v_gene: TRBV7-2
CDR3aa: ASSLDLGSVSPLH

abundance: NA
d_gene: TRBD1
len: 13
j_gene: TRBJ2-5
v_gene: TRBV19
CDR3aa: ASSIGDREQETQY

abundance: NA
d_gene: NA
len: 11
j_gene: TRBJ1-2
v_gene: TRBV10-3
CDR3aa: AIRSDSDYGYT

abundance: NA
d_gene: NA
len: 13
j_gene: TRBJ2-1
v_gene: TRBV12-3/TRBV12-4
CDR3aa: ASSSFRLPGSEQF

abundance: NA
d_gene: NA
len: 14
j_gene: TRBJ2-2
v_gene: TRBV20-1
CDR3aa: STRSLSGGTSGELF

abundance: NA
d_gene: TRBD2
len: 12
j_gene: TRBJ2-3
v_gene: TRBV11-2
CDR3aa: ASSTTSGADTQY

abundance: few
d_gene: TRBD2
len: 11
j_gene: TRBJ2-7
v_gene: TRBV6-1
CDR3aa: ASTPAGSYEQY

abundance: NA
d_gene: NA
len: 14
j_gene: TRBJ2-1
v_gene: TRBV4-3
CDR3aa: ASSQEAGAPYNEQF

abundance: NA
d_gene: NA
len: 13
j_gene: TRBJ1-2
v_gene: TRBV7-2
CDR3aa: AGSFSWGTNYGYT

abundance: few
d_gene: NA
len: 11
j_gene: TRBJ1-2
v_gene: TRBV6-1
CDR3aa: ASHQGRHYGYT

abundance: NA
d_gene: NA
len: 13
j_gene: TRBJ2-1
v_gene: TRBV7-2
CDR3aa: ASSPWGPKNNEQF

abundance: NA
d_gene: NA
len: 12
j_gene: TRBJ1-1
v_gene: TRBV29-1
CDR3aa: SVEAGVWNTEAF

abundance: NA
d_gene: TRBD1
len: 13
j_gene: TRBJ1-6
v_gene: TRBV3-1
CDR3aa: ASSQPGQGDSPLH

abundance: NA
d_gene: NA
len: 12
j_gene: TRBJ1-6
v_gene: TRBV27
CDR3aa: ASSFTRGNSPLH

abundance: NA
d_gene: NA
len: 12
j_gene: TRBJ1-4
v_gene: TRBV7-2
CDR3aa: ASSPGLDNEKLF

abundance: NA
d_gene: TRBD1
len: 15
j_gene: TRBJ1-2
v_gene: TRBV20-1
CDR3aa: SADLRTGVVRGYGYT